These T cell receptor beta chains were read from a single sample in a study of cytomegalovirus exposure and HLA in healthy donors. TCRdb's copy holds only in-frame clones and misses some; the assay was immunoSEQ multiplex PCR. The table records approximately 100,000 clones, 60% to 80% of them present only once. Material for sequencing was PBMCs. Receptor source: a man aged 60 to 69 in good health and CMV-seronegative. Each CDR3 is given with its conserved first and last residue. A D gene is named only where the DNA matches it firmly. Part of the rows lack a size; the others show once, few, many or a class for expanded clones.

CDR3aa: CASSLEFQVSTEAFF
CDR3nt: TGTGCCAGCAGCTTGGAGTTTCAGGTGAGCACTGAAGCTTTCTTT
v_gene: TRBV5-6
d_gene: .
j_gene: TRBJ1-1
abundance: .

CDR3aa: CASGQAGLDQPQHF
CDR3nt: TGTGCCAGCGGACAAGCGGGTTTGGATCAGCCCCAGCATTTT
v_gene: TRBV27
d_gene: .
j_gene: TRBJ1-5
abundance: .

CDR3aa: CASSPGREANYGYTF
CDR3nt: TGTGCCAGCAGCCCTGGACGGGAAGCTAACTATGGCTACACCTTC
v_gene: TRBV7-9
d_gene: .
j_gene: TRBJ1-2
abundance: .

CDR3aa: CAIPGGPGELFF
CDR3nt: TGCGCCATCCCAGGGGGTCCCGGGGAGCTGTTTTTT
v_gene: TRBV10-2
d_gene: TRBD1
j_gene: TRBJ2-2
abundance: .

CDR3aa: CASSQVRDTEAFF
CDR3nt: TGTGCCAGCAGCCAAGTGAGGGATACTGAAGCTTTCTTT
v_gene: TRBV14
d_gene: .
j_gene: TRBJ1-1
abundance: .

CDR3aa: CASSELRGNLDTEAFF
CDR3nt: TGTGCCAGCAGTGAACTAAGGGGCAATTTGGACACTGAAGCTTTCTTT
v_gene: TRBV6-1
d_gene: .
j_gene: TRBJ1-1
abundance: .

CDR3aa: CASPQEATGRTEAFF
CDR3nt: TGTGCCAGCCCCCAGGAAGCGACAGGGAGAACTGAAGCTTTCTTT
v_gene: TRBV18
d_gene: TRBD1
j_gene: TRBJ1-1
abundance: few

CDR3aa: CASSLARGQPQHF
CDR3nt: TGCGCCAGCAGCTTGGCGAGGGGGCAGCCCCAGCATTTT
v_gene: TRBV5-1
d_gene: .
j_gene: TRBJ1-5
abundance: .

CDR3aa: CASSLQGAGGADTQYF
CDR3nt: TGCGCCAGCAGCCTCCAGGGAGCGGGAGGTGCAGATACGCAGTATTTT
v_gene: TRBV5-1
d_gene: TRBD2
j_gene: TRBJ2-3
abundance: .

CDR3aa: CASSTSGTGNEKLFF
CDR3nt: TGTGCCAGCAGTACATCCGGGACAGGGAATGAAAAACTGTTTTTT
v_gene: TRBV11-2
d_gene: TRBD1
j_gene: TRBJ1-4
abundance: .

CDR3aa: CASRGVGNIQYF
CDR3nt: TGTGCCAGTCGGGGGGTGGGAAACATTCAGTACTTC
v_gene: TRBV28
d_gene: TRBD2
j_gene: TRBJ2-4
abundance: few

CDR3aa: CAWSVSSPGYTF
CDR3nt: TGTGCCTGGAGTGTATCTAGCCCTGGCTACACCTTC
v_gene: TRBV30
d_gene: .
j_gene: TRBJ1-2
abundance: .

CDR3aa: CASREQGANTGELFF
CDR3nt: TGTGCCAGCAGGGAACAGGGGGCGAACACCGGGGAGCTGTTTTTT
v_gene: TRBV7-8
d_gene: TRBD1
j_gene: TRBJ2-2
abundance: .

CDR3aa: CASSFLTGQGYEQYF
CDR3nt: TGTGCCAGCAGCTTCTTGACGGGACAGGGTTACGAGCAGTACTTC
v_gene: TRBV7-2
d_gene: TRBD1
j_gene: TRBJ2-7
abundance: .

CDR3aa: CASSLSLYNEQFF
CDR3nt: TGTGCCAGCAGCTTAAGTCTTTACAATGAGCAGTTCTTC
v_gene: TRBV7-3
d_gene: .
j_gene: TRBJ2-1
abundance: .

CDR3aa: CASREYYGYTF
CDR3nt: TGTGCCAGCCGGGAATACTATGGCTACACCTTC
v_gene: TRBV19
d_gene: .
j_gene: TRBJ1-2
abundance: .

CDR3aa: CASSKEERRRDYTF
CDR3nt: TGTGCCAGCAGCAAAGAGGAGCGCCGGAGGGACTACACCTTC
v_gene: TRBV21-1
d_gene: .
j_gene: TRBJ1-2
abundance: .

CDR3aa: CASSPTPGSGRAHEQYF
CDR3nt: TGTGCCAGCTCACCTACACCGGGTAGCGGGAGGGCCCACGAGCAGTACTTC
v_gene: TRBV18
d_gene: TRBD2
j_gene: TRBJ2-7
abundance: .

CDR3aa: CASSAEVTNEKLFF
CDR3nt: TGTGCCAGCAGCGCAGAGGTCACTAATGAAAAACTGTTTTTT
v_gene: TRBV9
d_gene: .
j_gene: TRBJ1-4
abundance: .

CDR3aa: CASRSQGGRAYNEQFF
CDR3nt: TGTGCCAGCAGATCCCAAGGCGGGAGGGCCTACAATGAGCAGTTCTTC
v_gene: TRBV7-9
d_gene: TRBD2
j_gene: TRBJ2-1
abundance: few

CDR3aa: CASSPAGSGSGSKNIQYF
CDR3nt: TGCGCCAGCAGCCCCGCGGGTAGCGGGAGCGGCTCCAAAAACATTCAGTACTTC
v_gene: TRBV4-1
d_gene: TRBD2
j_gene: TRBJ2-4
abundance: .

CDR3aa: CASSIVGQGVTKAFF
CDR3nt: TGTGCCAGTAGTATAGTTGGGCAGGGGGTGACAAAAGCTTTCTTT
v_gene: TRBV19
d_gene: TRBD1
j_gene: TRBJ1-1
abundance: .

CDR3aa: CASSEGTSGGLGETQYF
CDR3nt: TGTGCCAGCAGCGAAGGGACTAGCGGGGGTTTGGGGGAGACCCAGTACTTC
v_gene: TRBV25-1
d_gene: TRBD2
j_gene: TRBJ2-5
abundance: .

CDR3aa: CASSPRPGVRSYEQYF
CDR3nt: TGCGCCAGCAGCCCGCGCCCCGGGGTCCGCTCCTACGAGCAGTACTTC
v_gene: TRBV5-1
d_gene: .
j_gene: TRBJ2-7
abundance: few

CDR3aa: CASSIGSAWNTIYF
CDR3nt: TGTGCCAGTAGTATAGGGAGCGCATGGAACACCATATATTTT
v_gene: TRBV19
d_gene: .
j_gene: TRBJ1-3
abundance: .

CDR3aa: CASSWTGNEQYF
CDR3nt: TGTGCCAGCAGCTGGACAGGGAACGAGCAGTACTTC
v_gene: TRBV7-2
d_gene: TRBD1
j_gene: TRBJ2-7
abundance: .

CDR3aa: CASSFYKMNTEAFF
CDR3nt: TGTGCCAGCAGCTTTTACAAAATGAACACTGAAGCTTTCTTT
v_gene: TRBV5-4
d_gene: .
j_gene: TRBJ1-1
abundance: .

CDR3aa: CASSQDRDSSYEQYF
CDR3nt: TGTGCCAGCAGCCAAGATCGAGACAGCTCCTACGAGCAGTACTTC
v_gene: TRBV4-2
d_gene: .
j_gene: TRBJ2-7
abundance: few

CDR3aa: CASSVAEGQGAAKNIQYF
CDR3nt: TGTGCCAGCAGCGTAGCTGAGGGACAGGGGGCTGCCAAAAACATTCAGTACTTC
v_gene: TRBV9
d_gene: TRBD1
j_gene: TRBJ2-4
abundance: .

CDR3aa: CASTAAPGGANQPQHF
CDR3nt: TGTGCCAGCACCGCCGCCCCGGGGGGCGCGAATCAGCCCCAGCATTTT
v_gene: TRBV2
d_gene: .
j_gene: TRBJ1-5
abundance: .

CDR3aa: CASSSWTSGVSGANVLTF
CDR3nt: TGCGCCAGCAGCTCCTGGACTAGCGGGGTCTCTGGGGCCAACGTCCTGACTTTC
v_gene: TRBV5-1
d_gene: TRBD2
j_gene: TRBJ2-6
abundance: once